A single sample gave rise to the 17 T cell receptor beta chains below, sequenced in a study of shared clonotypes between healthy human individuals. Naive-designated CD8 cells lacked CD45RO, were positively enriched for CCR7, and omitted terminally differentiated effector memory CD45RA+ cells. Assay: immunoSEQ multiplex PCR; the TCRdb copy retains only in-frame clones and omits some. The top ten clones hold 24% of a sample with 550,000 to 750,000 clones, approximately 90% of them seen once. Sequenced: naive CD8+ T cells sorted from blood. These receptors were collected from a man aged 25 to 40 in good health.

This CDR3 reads CASSGLAREQYF. CDR3 sequence (DNA): TGTGCCAGCAGCGGACTAGCGAGAGAGCAGTACTTC. The chain has TRBV27 and TRBJ2-7; 9 bases fit TRBD2. In germline, CDR1 is MNHEY, CDR2 SMNVEV (reference sequence). With 6 bases clipped from V and 7 bases from J, the junction kept 4 bases outside the gene matches. The CDR3 runs to 12 residues.

The V and J genes are TRBV9 and TRBJ2-6; D is unresolved. This CDR3 region has 15 residues. V lost 0 bases, J lost 0 bases, and 4 bases lay in between. Germline V lookup: CDR1 SGDLS, CDR2 YYNGEE. Here the CDR3 DNA reads TGTGCCAGCAGCGTAGTACCCTCTGGGGCCAACGTCCTGACTTTC. It encodes CASSVVPSGANVLTF.

This clone was observed a few times. The chain is built from TRBV4-3 and TRBJ2-5; a weak D match, TRBD1 (6 bases). Trimming removed 1 base from V and 0 bases from J, with 9 bases in between. The CDR3 runs to 15 residues. The germline V gene has CDR1 LGHNA and CDR2 YSLEER. The CDR3 region has the DNA TGCGCCAGCAGCCAAGGGACAGCGTACCAAGAGACCCAGTACTTC. Translation gives CASSQGTAYQETQYF.

The chain combines TRBV19 with TRBJ1-3; D unresolved. CDR3 length: 17 amino acids. Per the germline V gene, CDR1 is LNHDA and CDR2 is SQIVND (reference sequence). V lost 3 bases and J 0 bases, leaving 15 bases between the germline ends. The DNA for the CDR3 is TGTGCCAGTAGTATTGGTCCGAGCCCCTACTCTGGAAACACCATATATTTT. The encoded protein is CASSIGPSPYSGNTIYF.

The chain carries TRBV7-6 and TRBJ2-6, with D uncertain. CDR1 is SGHVS, CDR2 FNYEAQ, per germline. Trimming stripped 5 bases from V and 0 bases from J, with 8 bases between. CDR3 size: 15 residues. In DNA, the CDR3 is TGTGCCAGCAGCCCTCGTATCTCTGGGGCCAACGTCCTGACTTTC. Translated, it gives CASSPRISGANVLTF.

The chain links TRBV6-1 to TRBJ2-7, with 8 bases fitting TRBD1. Trimming removed 6 bases from V and 4 bases from J; junction bases left unmatched: 11. CDR1 MNHNS and CDR2 SASEGT come from the germline V gene. This CDR3 has 15 amino acids. CDR3 DNA: TGTGCCAGCAGGATTTACAGGGGGTCCCCTTACGAGCAGTACTTC. This translates into CASRIYRGSPYEQYF.

As for this clone: Other DNA sequences from this sample encode an identical CDR3 as well. V gene TRBV27 combines with J gene TRBJ2-2, with D unresolved. The CDR3 is made up of 12 amino acids. The V and J ends lost 5 bases and 4 bases respectively, with 5 bases between them. Looked up from germline, CDR1 is MNHEY and CDR2 is SMNVEV (reference sequence). CDR3: CASSPITGELFF. The DNA for the CDR3 is TGTGCCAGCAGTCCAATCACCGGGGAGCTGTTTTTT.

The V gene is TRBV7-2, the J gene TRBJ2-7; maybe TRBD2 (5 bases). Germline-derived CDR1 and CDR2 are SGHTA and FQGNSA. Trimming removed 1 base from V and 1 base from J, with 11 bases in between. The CDR3 is 15 residues long. The CDR3 reads CASSLVSGVSYEQYF. Here the CDR3 DNA reads TGTGCCAGCAGCTTAGTTTCCGGGGTTTCCTACGAGCAGTACTTC.

At least ten counts were recorded for this clone. V gene TRBV27 combines with J gene TRBJ1-1; D is possibly TRBD1 (5 bases). The ends were cut back, 2 bases at V and 0 bases at J, with 10 bases in the middle. CDR3 length equals 15 residues. Germline V gene lookup returns CDR1 MNHEY and CDR2 SMNVEV (reference sequence). CDR3 in amino acids: CASSLLDSLNTEAFF. The CDR3 bases are TGTGCCAGCAGTTTACTCGACAGCCTGAACACTGAAGCTTTCTTT.

The J gene is TRBJ2-1, the V gene TRBV9; 8 nucleotides line up with TRBD1. CDR1 and CDR2 (germline): SGDLS, YYNGEE. This CDR3 spans 14 amino acids. The V and J ends lost 0 bases and 9 bases, in that order; junction bases with no gene match: 5. CDR3 amino acids: CASSVGQGWSEQFF. The CDR3 DNA sequence: TGTGCCAGCAGCGTAGGACAGGGGTGGAGTGAGCAGTTCTTC.

The J gene is TRBJ1-2, the V gene TRBV7-9; no definite D call. CDR1 SEHNR and CDR2 FQNEAQ come from the germline V gene (reference sequence). The CDR3 spans 16 residues. Deletions cut 5 bases from V and 4 bases from J, with 20 bases between. The CDR3 DNA follows: TGTGCCAGCAGCCTACCCATGGACTCGGAGGGCTATGGCTACACCTTC. It translates to CASSLPMDSEGYGYTF.

This clone has just one count. The chain is built from TRBV29-1 and TRBJ2-7, with D possibly TRBD1 on 6 matching bases. Trimming pared 6 bases from V and 0 bases from J, leaving 12 bases between. The CDR3 has 13 amino acids. Germline V gene lookup returns CDR1 SQVTM and CDR2 ANQGSEA. CDR3 protein: CSVNDRSSYEQYF. Written as DNA, the CDR3 is TGCAGCGTCAATGACAGGTCCTCCTACGAGCAGTACTTC.

The chain employs TRBV7-9 and TRBJ2-1, with 9 bases lining up with TRBD2. Trimming took 2 bases from V and 7 from J; bases not matched to a gene: 9. Germline CDR1 and CDR2: SEHNR and FQNEAQ (reference sequence). The CDR3 is 16 amino acids. The DNA of the CDR3 is TGTGCCAGCAGCTTAAGTTTGGCGGGAGGGCTGAATGAGCAGTTCTTC. Translating gives CASSLSLAGGLNEQFF.

This chain uses TRBV18 with TRBJ2-3; no clear D. With 0 bases removed from V and 6 bases from J, the gap between germline ends came to 10 bases. Germline V gene lookup returns CDR1 KGHSH and CDR2 LQKENI. The CDR3 totals 14 residues. The CDR3 loop reads CASSPPGRLDTQYF. CDR3 DNA: TGTGCCAGCTCACCACCCGGGCGACTCGATACGCAGTATTTT.

J is TRBJ2-5 and V is TRBV7-9; the D is unclear. V was clipped by 1 base and J by 2 bases, with 11 bases between them. CDR3 size: 15 residues. CDR1 SEHNR and CDR2 FQNEAQ come from the germline V gene (reference sequence). In nucleotides, the CDR3 is TGTGCCAGCAGCTTAGGTATCACAGATCAAGAGACCCAGTACTTC. Its protein is CASSLGITDQETQYF.

The genes are TRBV4-1 and TRBJ2-7; D may be TRBD1 or TRBD2 (5 bases each). The CDR3 is made up of 15 amino acids. Germline V gene sequence: CDR1 MGHRA, CDR2 YSYEKL. Trimming cost V 0 bases and J 3 bases, with 12 bases left between them. CDR3 nucleotides: TGCGCCAGCAGCCAAGAACCGGGGCGGGTCTACGAGCAGTACTTC. It yields the protein CASSQEPGRVYEQYF.

V and J are TRBV13 and TRBJ1-3, with D tentatively TRBD1 (6 bases). Trimming took 4 bases from V and 4 from J, leaving 20 bases between them. Germline-derived CDR1 and CDR2 are PRHDT and FYEKMQ (reference sequence). The CDR3 is 17 residues long. The CDR3 DNA sequence: TGTGCCAGCAGCTCCGGACAGTTTATGGGTCCGGGAAACACCATATATTTT. Its protein is CASSSGQFMGPGNTIYF.